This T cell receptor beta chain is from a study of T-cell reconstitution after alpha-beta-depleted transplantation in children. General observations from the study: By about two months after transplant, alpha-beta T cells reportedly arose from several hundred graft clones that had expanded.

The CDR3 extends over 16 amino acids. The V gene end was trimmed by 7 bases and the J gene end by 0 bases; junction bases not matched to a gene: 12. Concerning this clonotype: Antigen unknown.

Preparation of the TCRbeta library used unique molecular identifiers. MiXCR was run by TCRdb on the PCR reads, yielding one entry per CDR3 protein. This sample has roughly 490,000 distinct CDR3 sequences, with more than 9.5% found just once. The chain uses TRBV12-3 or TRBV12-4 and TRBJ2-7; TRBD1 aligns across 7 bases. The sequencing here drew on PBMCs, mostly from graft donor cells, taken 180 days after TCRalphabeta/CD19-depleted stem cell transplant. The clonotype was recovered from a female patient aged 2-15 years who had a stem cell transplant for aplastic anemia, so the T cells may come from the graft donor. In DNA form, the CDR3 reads TGTGCCAGCAAAGTCGGGACAGTTCGAAGCTCCTACGAGCAGTACTTC. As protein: CASKVGTVRSSYEQYF.